This entry lists 14 T cell receptor beta chains sequenced from one sample in a study of CD8+ T cells in alopecia areata. RNA was isolated and reverse transcribed to cDNA, the sequencing template. Sequencing was performed with immunoSEQ multiplex PCR; in TCRdb, only in-frame clones are kept and a portion is missing. The sample contains more than 90,000 clones, none of them singletons. Sequencing was carried out using lesional skin. These receptors were obtained from a C3H/HeJ mouse with alopecia areata. MHC haplotype of the strain: H2-k.

With respect to this clone: Gene and germline names: mouse. This chain's CDR3 is CASSQKGQNYEQYF. The sequenced part of the CDR3 DNA is TGTGCCAGCAGCCAAAAGGGACAAAACTAT. The chain is built from TRBV5 and TRBJ2-7; possibly TRBD1 for D (6 bases). The CDR3 extends 4 residues past the end of the read, so its final part is completed from the germline J gene. The V gene lost 2 bases and the J gene lost 3 bases, with 11 bases spanning the gap. This CDR3 is 14 amino acids long. The germline V gene encodes CDR1 LGHNA and CDR2 YNLKQL (reference sequence).

As for this clone: Gene names follow the mouse nomenclature. The read ends 4 residues early relative to the CDR3; the germline J gene fills the gap. This rearrangement joins TRBV13-2 to TRBJ1-4; maybe TRBD1 (6 bases). The CDR3 consists of 15 residues. CDR1 and CDR2 from the germline V gene are NNHNN and SYGAGS (reference sequence). The V end was cut by 0 bases, the J end by 4 bases, with 10 bases between. CDR3 bases read: TGTGCCAGCGGTGATGCTAGGACAGACAACGAA. Protein: CASGDARTDNE. The whole CDR3 protein reads CASGDARTDNERLFF.

Remarks on this clone: Genes here carry mouse names. The DNA read from the CDR3 is TGTGCCAGCAGTGATGCAACGGGACAGGCGGATAGTGCAGAA. It translates to CASSDATGQADSAE. The complete CDR3 reads CASSDATGQADSAETLYF. V gene TRBV13-3 combines with J gene TRBJ2-3; 8 bases fit TRBD1. The sequence runs out 4 residues before the end of the CDR3; the remainder is reconstructed from the germline J gene. Germline V lookup: CDR1 NNHDY, CDR2 SYVADS. Trimming removed 0 bases from V and 0 bases from J; junction bases left unmatched: 9. The CDR3 spans 18 residues.

This clone has more than one count but fewer than ten. DNA and listed protein disagree at residue 14, so the protein shown here was translated from the DNA. The genes are named according to mouse. The read stops 3 residues short of the end of the CDR3; the missing end is completed from the germline J gene. V is TRBV13-3 and J is TRBJ1-3, with D maybe TRBD1 (6 bases). CDR1 and CDR2 (germline): NNHDY, SYVADS. This CDR3 is built from 17 residues. Trimming took 1 base from V and 0 from J, leaving 14 bases between them. The CDR3 here is CASSDRKQGHSGNTLYF. The DNA read from the CDR3 is TGTGCCAGCAGTGATAGGAAACAGGGTCATTCTGGAAATACG.

This clone was seen a handful of times. Gene names follow the mouse nomenclature. The read ends 4 residues before the CDR3 terminus; that terminus is restored from the germline J gene. The genes are TRBV13-3 and TRBJ2-4, with D possibly TRBD2 on 7 matching bases. Germline CDR1 NNHDY, CDR2 SYVADS. The CDR3 sequence is 11 residues long. CDR3 DNA (partial): TGTGCCAGCCTGGGGGCAAAC. It encodes CASLGAN. The whole CDR3 sequence is CASLGANTLYF.

A remark on this clone: Genes here carry mouse names. From the germline J gene comes the end of the CDR3, since the read stops 4 residues before it. The V gene is TRBV13-2, the J gene TRBJ2-1; 9 bases line up with TRBD1. There are 15 residues in the CDR3. Germline V gene lookup returns CDR1 NNHNN and CDR2 SYGAGS (reference sequence). Losses at the gene ends were 4 bases for V and 1 base for J; bases not matched to a gene: 3. The CDR3 bases that were read are TGTGCCAGCGGTCCCGGGACAGGGAACTATGCT. Its translation is CASGPGTGNYA. The whole CDR3 protein is CASGPGTGNYAEQFF.

Ten or more counts support this clone. The gene names here belong to mouse. The read is 4 residues too short to cover the CDR3 end, so that end is filled in from the germline J gene. The rearrangement joins TRBV13-3 to TRBJ2-5; TRBD1 agrees at 10 bases. The CDR3 has 14 residues. Germline V gives CDR1 NNHDY, CDR2 SYVADS. The CDR3 DNA, read in part, is TGTGCCAGCAGTGATCCGGGACAGGGGGAC. Translated: CASSDPGQGD. The whole CDR3 reads CASSDPGQGDTQYF.

Worth noting for this clone: All gene names here are mouse names. The read terminates 4 residues before the CDR3 end, so the remaining end is supplied by the germline J gene. The genes are TRBV1 and TRBJ2-1; 11 bases are shared with TRBD2. There are 14 residues in the CDR3. Germline CDR1 and CDR2: NSQYPW and LRSPGD (reference sequence). V was clipped by 5 bases and J by 6 bases; unmatched bases: 3. This chain's CDR3 is CTCSSGLGAAEQFF. The part of the CDR3 DNA that was read is TGCACCTGCAGTTCGGGACTGGGGGCTGCT.

In its sample, this clone was seen a few times. Mouse gene names apply. The CDR3 end falls 4 residues outside the read, so it is completed with the germline J gene. V and J are TRBV13-2 and TRBJ2-7; TRBD2 matches at 8 bases. CDR1 and CDR2 (germline): NNHNN, SYGAGS (reference sequence). The trim removed 2 bases at V and 0 bases at J, leaving 7 bases unmatched. The CDR3 runs 16 residues. The CDR3 DNA, read in part, is TGTGCCAGCGGTGACCCCTCGACTGGGGACTCCTAT. It yields the protein CASGDPSTGDSY. The CDR3 in its entirety is CASGDPSTGDSYEQYF.

This clone occurred many times. The gene names here belong to mouse. The CDR3 is cut off 4 residues early in the read; its end comes from the germline J gene. Other DNA variants within this sample encode the same CDR3. The gene calls are TRBV29 and TRBJ2-5; no clear D gene. The V end was cut by 0 bases, the J end by 0 bases, with 4 bases between. CDR1 MSHET and CDR2 SYDVDS come from the germline V gene. The CDR3 sequence is 14 residues long. The CDR3 DNA, read in part, is TGTGCTAGCAGTTTATCAAGTAACCAAGAC. Amino acid sequence: CASSLSSNQD. The whole CDR3 protein reads CASSLSSNQDTQYF.

In regard to this clone: Gene names and germline match the mouse. The read halts 4 residues ahead of the CDR3 end, with the missing end drawn from the germline J gene. This chain links TRBV19 with TRBJ2-2, with TRBD2 identical over 8 bases. The germline CDR1 and CDR2 sequences are FNHDT and SITEND (reference sequence). V was clipped by 2 bases and J by 4 bases; unmatched bases: 1. The length of the CDR3 is 14 residues. The sequenced part of the CDR3 DNA is TGTGCCAGCAGTATCGACTGGGGCACCGGG. This translates into CASSIDWGTG. The complete CDR3 reads CASSIDWGTGQLYF.

This clone was counted at least ten times. Gene names are the mouse ones. Read data end 4 residues before the CDR3 end; the end is taken from the germline J gene. The rearrangement links TRBV13-3 to TRBJ2-3, with 10 nucleotides matching TRBD2. Germline trimming cut 1 base from V and 4 bases from J; bases unmatched to any gene: 3. The germline gives CDR1 NNHDY, CDR2 SYVADS. This CDR3 has 15 amino acids. The CDR3 here is CASSDRTGGPETLYF. The CDR3 DNA, read in part, is TGTGCCAGCAGTGATAGGACTGGGGGCCCAGAA.

This clone occurred a few times. These gene names are mouse names. Read sequence stops 4 residues before the CDR3 end, and the germline J gene provides the missing end. The genes are TRBV1 and TRBJ2-5, with TRBD2 matching 9 bases. CDR1 NSQYPW and CDR2 LRSPGD come from the germline V gene (reference sequence). This CDR3 region has 17 residues. V gave up 0 bases and J gave up 0 bases; unmatched junction bases: 4. The CDR3 spells CTCSADHWGENQDTQYF. The CDR3 bases that were read are TGCACCTGCAGTGCAGATCACTGGGGGGAGAACCAAGAC.

This clone was recorded at least ten times. Germline and genes: mouse. The missing CDR3 end, 4 residues past where the read stops, is filled in from the germline J gene. Other DNA sequences in the sample encode the same CDR3. The chain combines TRBV1 with TRBJ1-4; 10 bases fit TRBD1. The CDR3 contains 16 residues. The germline gives CDR1 NSQYPW, CDR2 LRSPGD (reference sequence). CDR3 DNA (partial): TGCACCTGCAGTGCAGACCCGGGACAGGGGTCCGAA. Its translation is CTCSADPGQGSE. The CDR3, in full, reads CTCSADPGQGSERLFF.